This TCR beta chain was obtained from a study of T cell repertoires in ileal Crohn's disease. Study as a whole: The M6 sample came from neoterminal ileum during colonoscopy after surgery. Study-wide points: Postoperative endoscopy occurred within one year, median about 7.3 months.

About this clone: Its antigen remains unknown.

Time point defined: neoterminal ileum biopsy at postoperative endoscopy, about 6 months after surgery. Produced via immunoSEQ multiplex PCR; TCRdb's table is partial and in-frame only. The table lists about 550 clones, around 90% of them singletons. The TCR comes from an adult with Crohn's disease. Input material: ileal tissue.

The CDR3 is CASSFGTTNEKLFF. The CDR3 DNA is TGTGCCAGCAGCTTTGGTACAACTAATGAAAAACTGTTTTTT. The chain joins TRBV5-6 to TRBJ1-4; D uncertain. Looked up from germline, CDR1 is SGHDT and CDR2 is YYEEEE. The CDR3 has 14 amino acids. Between the trimmed V and J ends, which lost 2 bases and 0 bases, there was a span of 5 bases.